The present TCR beta chain was sequenced within a study of T-cell reconstitution after alpha-beta-depleted transplantation in children. Points from the study as a whole: The origin of high day-60 TCRbeta diversity in some patients lay in surviving recipient T cells and thymic progenitors. Most T-cell counts and diversity one year after the transplant came from T cells that were newly produced. Alpha-beta T cells about two months after transplant reportedly derived from several hundred expanded graft clones.

Unique molecular identifiers were incorporated into the prepared TCRbeta library. TCRdb used MiXCR to reprocess the PCR reads, holding one entry per CDR3 protein. This sample has approximately 500,000 distinct CDR3 sequences, with roughly a tenth found just once. This clonotype has at least ten counts. Antigen unknown. CDR3 size: 16 residues. Germline V lookup: CDR1 MNHEY, CDR2 SVGEGT. With 2 bases removed from V and 0 bases from J, the gap between germline ends came to 10 bases. The chain has TRBV6-2 or TRBV6-3 and TRBJ2-2; D remains unclear. The sample consisted of PBMCs, taken before TCRalphabeta/CD19-depleted stem cell transplant. This TCR was sampled from a child between 2 and 9 years old with inherited bone marrow failure, due to receive a stem cell transplant. The CDR3 DNA reads as TGTGCCAGCAGTTACGTCCTGTTCGCGAACACCGGGGAGCTGTTTTTT. Residues: CASSYVLFANTGELFF.